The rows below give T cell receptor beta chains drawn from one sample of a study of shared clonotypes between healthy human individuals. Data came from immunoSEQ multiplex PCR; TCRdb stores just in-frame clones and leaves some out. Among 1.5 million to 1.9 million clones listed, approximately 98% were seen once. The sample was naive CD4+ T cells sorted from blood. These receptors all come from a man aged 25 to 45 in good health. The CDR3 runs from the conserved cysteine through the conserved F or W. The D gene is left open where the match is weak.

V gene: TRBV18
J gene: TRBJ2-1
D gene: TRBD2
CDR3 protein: CASSLGLAGTYNEQFF
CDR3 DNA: TGTGCCAGCTCACTTGGACTAGCGGGTACCTACAATGAGCAGTTCTTC

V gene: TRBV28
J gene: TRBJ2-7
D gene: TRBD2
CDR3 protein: CASRSSSGDPSYEQYF
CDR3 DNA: TGTGCCAGCAGGTCCTCCAGCGGGGACCCCTCCTACGAGCAGTACTTC

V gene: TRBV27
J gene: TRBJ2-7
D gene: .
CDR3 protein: CASSSQGTYEQYF
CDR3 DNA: TGTGCCAGCAGTTCCCAGGGCACATACGAGCAGTACTTC

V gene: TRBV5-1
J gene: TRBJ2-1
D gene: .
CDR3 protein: CASSMDLRNNEQFF
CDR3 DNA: TGCGCCAGCAGCATGGACCTTAGAAACAATGAGCAGTTCTTC

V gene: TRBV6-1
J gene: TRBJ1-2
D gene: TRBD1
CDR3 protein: CASSASGTAYGYTF
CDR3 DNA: TGTGCCAGCTCCGCCTCCGGGACAGCCTATGGCTACACCTTC

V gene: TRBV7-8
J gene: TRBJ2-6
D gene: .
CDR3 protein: CASSPPGYGANVLTF
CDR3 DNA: TGTGCCAGCAGCCCCCCCGGGTACGGGGCCAACGTCCTGACTTTC

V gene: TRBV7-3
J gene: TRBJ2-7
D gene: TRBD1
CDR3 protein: CASSSSTGAYEQYF
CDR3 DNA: TGTGCCAGCAGCTCCTCAACAGGGGCCTACGAGCAGTACTTC

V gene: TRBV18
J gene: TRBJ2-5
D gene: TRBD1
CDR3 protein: CASSQTGLQETQYF
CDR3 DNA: TGTGCCAGCTCACAGACAGGGCTTCAAGAGACCCAGTACTTC

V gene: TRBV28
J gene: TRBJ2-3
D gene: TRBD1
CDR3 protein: CASSPSGQGFADTQYF
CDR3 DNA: TGTGCCAGCAGCCCTTCGGGACAGGGGTTCGCAGATACGCAGTATTTT

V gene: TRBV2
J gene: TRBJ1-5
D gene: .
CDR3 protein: CASSEAVMGGWPGANQPQHF
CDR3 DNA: TGTGCCAGCAGTGAAGCGGTGATGGGGGGATGGCCCGGAGCCAATCAGCCCCAGCATTTT

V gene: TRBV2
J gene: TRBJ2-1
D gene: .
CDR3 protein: CASSYDNEQFF
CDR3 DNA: TGTGCCAGCAGCTACGACAATGAGCAGTTCTTC